The clone carrying this TCR beta chain has just a few counts. V lost 5 bases to trimming and J lost 4 bases, with 15 bases between them. From germline, CDR1 is SGHTA and CDR2 FQGNSA. This CDR3 spans 14 amino acids. This sample is part of a study of identical twins. In TCRdb, the 5' RACE reads were re-called with MiXCR into one record per CDR3 protein. This table holds about 790,000 distinct CDR3 sequences, roughly 20% found once. This sample also appeared in a second study, on T cells expressing NK-cell markers. That paper notes: Dominance of the CD3+CD56-NKG2C+ fraction by these clonotypes also held in a few donors.

The specimen was PBMCs. The clonotype originates from a woman between 18 and 29 years old in good health. V and J are TRBV7-2 and TRBJ2-7; TRBD2 might be the D (6 bases). The chain's CDR3 is CASSHDRGGYEQYF. The CDR3 bases are TGTGCCAGCAGCCACGACCGGGGAGGTTACGAGCAGTACTTC.